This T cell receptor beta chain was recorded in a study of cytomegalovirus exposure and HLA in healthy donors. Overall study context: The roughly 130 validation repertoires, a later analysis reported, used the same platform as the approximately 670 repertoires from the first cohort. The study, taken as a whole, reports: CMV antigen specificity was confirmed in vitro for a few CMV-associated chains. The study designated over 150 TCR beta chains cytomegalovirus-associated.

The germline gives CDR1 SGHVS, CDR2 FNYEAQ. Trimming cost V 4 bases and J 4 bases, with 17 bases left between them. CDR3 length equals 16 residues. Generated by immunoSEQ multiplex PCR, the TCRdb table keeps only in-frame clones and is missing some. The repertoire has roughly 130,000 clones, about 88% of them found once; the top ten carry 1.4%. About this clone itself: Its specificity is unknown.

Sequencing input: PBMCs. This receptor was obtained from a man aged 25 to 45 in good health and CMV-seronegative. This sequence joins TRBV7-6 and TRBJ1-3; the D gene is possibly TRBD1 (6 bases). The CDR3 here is CASSYNAGTQGNTIYF. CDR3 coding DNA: TGTGCCAGCAGCTATAATGCCGGGACACAAGGAAACACCATATATTTT.